These 30 T cell receptor beta chains share one sample of origin, sequenced in a study of post-analysis software for immune sequencing data. cDNA libraries for TCR beta contained unique molecular identifiers. A single record per CDR3 protein comes from TCRdb applying MiXCR to the PCR reads. This table holds around 160,000 distinct CDR3 sequences, around 34% found once. The starting material was blood, obtained after autologous hematopoietic stem cell transplantation. These receptors were taken from a girl aged 5-17 years with multiple sclerosis.

This clonotype was recorded many times. The rearrangement joins TRBV7-9 to TRBJ2-7, with D possibly TRBD2 on 5 matching bases. This CDR3 contains 15 residues. CDR1 is SEHNR and CDR2 is FQNEAQ in the germline V gene (reference sequence). V was clipped by 2 bases and J by 1 base, with 12 bases between them. CDR3 bases: TGTGCCAGCAGCTTAAGTGCTAGCTATTCCTACGAGCAGTACTTC. Translation: CASSLSASYSYEQYF.

The genes are TRBV14 and TRBJ1-2; 8 positions agree with TRBD1. Germline lookup yields CDR1 SGHDN and CDR2 FVKESK. CDR3 length: 15 residues. V gave up 3 bases and J gave up 4 bases; unmatched junction bases: 7. The CDR3 is CASSHPGQGIYGYTF. The CDR3 DNA reads as TGTGCCAGCAGCCACCCCGGACAGGGAATCTATGGCTACACCTTC.

This sequence joins TRBV28 and TRBJ2-1, with D unclear. Trimming took 5 bases from V and 3 from J, leaving 14 bases between them. Germline CDR1 and CDR2: MDHEN and SYDVKM. This CDR3 is built from 15 residues. The CDR3 sequence: CASSPTQKYYNEQFF. Written as DNA, the CDR3 is TGTGCCAGCAGTCCAACACAAAAATACTACAATGAGCAGTTCTTC.

There are a few counts of this clonotype. The chain uses TRBV20-1 and TRBJ1-2; 11 bases are a match to TRBD1. Germline lookup yields CDR1 DFQATT and CDR2 SNEGSKA (reference sequence). The CDR3 contains 14 residues. J lost 4 bases, V lost 5 bases, and 6 bases had no gene match. The CDR3 DNA reads TGCAGTGCTCCGGGGGACAGGGGGGGCTATGGCTACACCTTC. This sequence encodes CSAPGDRGGYGYTF.

Note on this clonotype: Germline is not matched at one junction end, which may reflect a read error. This chain joins TRBV5-6 and TRBJ2-4; 8 bases agree with TRBD1. The J call is doubtful: the DNA matches TRBJ2-7 better. The CDR3 is 15 residues long. Germline assignment: CDR1 SGHDT and CDR2 YYEEEE. CDR3 in amino acids: CASSLPGTGSSEQYF. The DNA of the CDR3 is TGTGCCAGCAGCTTGCCCGGGACAGGTTCCTCCGAGCAGTACTTC.

As regards this clonotype: No conserved phenylalanine or tryptophan is present at the end of the CDR3, so a read error is the likely explanation. This sequence joins TRBV29-1 and TRBJ2-4; 7 positions match TRBD1. The V gene's germline CDR1 is SQVTM and CDR2 ANQGSEA. After removal of 2 bases from V and 13 bases from J, the junction contained 2 bases not matched to a gene. CDR3 length equals 10 residues. For the CDR3, the DNA is TGCAGCGTTGAATGGGGACAGCAGTACTGC. It specifies CSVEWGQQYC.

This clonotype was counted ten times or more. The chain employs TRBV12-3 or TRBV12-4 and TRBJ2-7; 8 nucleotides align to TRBD1. V dropped 6 bases and J dropped 4; count of bases not matched to a gene: 5. The CDR3 extends over 13 amino acids. The CDR3 spells CASSRDRSYEQYF. CDR3 DNA: TGTGCCAGCAGCCGGGACAGGAGTTACGAGCAGTACTTC.

This clonotype appeared a few times. The rearrangement uses TRBV20-1 and TRBJ2-1; 9 bases are a match to TRBD1. The CDR3 has 14 amino acids. Germline CDR1 reads DFQATT; CDR2 reads SNEGSKA (reference sequence). Trimming cost V 6 bases and J 0 bases; bases outside gene matches: 3. The CDR3 spells CSARTGVSYNEQFF. In nucleotides, the CDR3 is TGCAGTGCGAGGACAGGGGTCTCCTACAATGAGCAGTTCTTC.

This clonotype was counted only a few times. The junction differs from germline at one of its ends, possibly a read error. The chain links TRBV7-7 to TRBJ2-7; perhaps D is TRBD1 or TRBD2 (5 bases each). The germline V gene has CDR1 SSHAT and CDR2 FNYEAQ (reference sequence). CDR3 length: 15 residues. The CDR3 sequence: CASSPGAGQQHEQYF. The CDR3 nucleotides are TGTGCTAGCAGCCCCGGGGCAGGGCAGCAACACGAGCAGTACTTC.

This clonotype was observed many times. The V call is TRBV20-1, the J call TRBJ2-3; tentatively, D is TRBD2 (7 bases). Germline CDR1 reads DFQATT; CDR2 reads SNEGSKA (reference sequence). The length of the CDR3 is 16 residues. V gave up 2 bases and J gave up 0 bases, with 15 bases separating them. The CDR3 reads CSARPQRGGSTDTQYF. As DNA, the CDR3 is TGCAGTGCTAGACCACAAAGGGGGGGAAGCACAGATACGCAGTATTTT.

This clonotype was seen a handful of times. The J gene is TRBJ1-5, the V gene TRBV6-5; D is ambiguous. CDR1 MNHEY and CDR2 SVGAGI come from the germline V gene. Trimming stripped 0 bases from V and 4 bases from J, with 4 bases between. This CDR3 is built from 13 residues. DNA of the CDR3: TGTGCCAGCAGTTACTCAGAAAATCAGCCCCAGCATTTT. This codes for CASSYSENQPQHF.

Comment on this clonotype: This may stem from a read error, because a much larger clone lies one nucleotide away. This chain joins TRBV6-6 and TRBJ2-1; 8 bases line up with TRBD2. Germline trimming cut 4 bases from V and 13 bases from J; bases unmatched to any gene: 15. Germline assignment: CDR1 MNHNY and CDR2 SVGAGI (reference sequence). The length of the CDR3 is 15 residues. Written as DNA, the CDR3 is TGTGCCAGCAGTTCGAAAGCGGGAGAGCTAGAGACCCAGTTCTTC. Translating gives CASSSKAGELETQFF.

This clonotype appeared many times. V is TRBV20-1 and J is TRBJ2-5, with 9 bases that match TRBD2. The CDR3 is 15 amino acids. The V segment lost 4 bases and the J segment 5 bases; nucleotides outside the gene matches: 11. Germline V CDR1 and CDR2: DFQATT, SNEGSKA (reference sequence). The CDR3 region is CSAILAGIGGETQYF. DNA for the CDR3: TGCAGTGCTATCCTAGCGGGGATAGGGGGTGAGACCCAGTACTTC.

In this sample, this clonotype turned up a few times. The chain couples TRBV28 to TRBJ2-1, with D possibly matching TRBD2 (6 bases). V lost 3 bases to trimming and J lost 4 bases, with 13 bases between them. CDR1 and CDR2 (germline): MDHEN, SYDVKM. This CDR3 is built from 15 residues. CDR3 region: CASSFLAIDYNEQFF. CDR3 nucleotides: TGTGCCAGCAGTTTTCTAGCGATAGATTACAATGAGCAGTTCTTC. The variable domain in full, with the rest retrieved from reference TRBV28 and TRBJ2-1, is DVKVTQSSRYLVKRTGEKVFLECVQDMDHENMFWYRQDPGLGLRLIYFSYDVKMKEKGDIPEGYSVSREKKERFSLILESASTNQTSMYLCASSFLAIDYNEQFFGPGTRLTVL.

The chain has TRBV7-3 and TRBJ2-7; TRBD1 or TRBD2 may be the D gene (5 bases each). The J call could be wrong; TRBJ2-5 is a better fit for the DNA end. Germline loops: CDR1 SGHTA, CDR2 FQGTGA. This CDR3 has 14 residues. The CDR3 DNA sequence: TGTGCCAGCAGCCCTGGGGGTGATGGGGCGACCCAGTACTTC. Translated, it gives CASSPGGDGATQYF.

The chain combines TRBV7-3 with TRBJ2-7, with D possibly TRBD2 on 5 matching bases. With 1 base removed from V and 6 bases from J, the gap between germline ends came to 10 bases. This CDR3 has 13 amino acids. Germline values: CDR1 SGHTA, CDR2 FQGTGA. The CDR3 reads CASSLIPGSEQYF. CDR3 sequence (DNA): TGTGCCAGCAGCTTAATCCCGGGGAGCGAGCAGTACTTC. The whole variable domain, remainder taken from reference TRBV7-3 and TRBJ2-7, is GAGVSQTPSNKVTEKGKYVELRCDPISGHTALYWYRQSLGQGPEFLIYFQGTGAADDSGLPNDRFFAVRPEGSVSTLKIQRTERGDSAVYLCASSLIPGSEQYFGPGTRLTVT.

CDR3 sequence (DNA): TGTGCCAGCAGCCCCTGGACAGGGGTAAATGAGCAGTTCTTC. Protein product: CASSPWTGVNEQFF. This chain joins TRBV13 and TRBJ2-1; 9 bases are shared with TRBD1. Trimming cost V 5 bases and J 7 bases; bases outside gene matches: 6. The V gene's germline CDR1 is PRHDT and CDR2 FYEKMQ (reference sequence). The CDR3 length is 14 residues.

At least ten counts were recorded for this clonotype. CDR3 DNA: TGCAGCGTTGGGCTAGCGCTAACCTACGAGCAGTACTTC. Translation gives CSVGLALTYEQYF. The rearrangement links TRBV29-1 to TRBJ2-7, with TRBD2 as a possible D gene (6 bases). The CDR3 extends over 13 amino acids. Trimming took 4 bases from V and 2 from J, leaving 12 bases between them. Germline lookup yields CDR1 SQVTM and CDR2 ANQGSEA.

This clonotype turned up a few times. The chain couples TRBV20-1 to TRBJ2-7; D call uncertain. The germline V gene encodes CDR1 DFQATT and CDR2 SNEGSKA (reference sequence). The V gene lost 4 bases and the J gene lost 0 bases, with 7 bases spanning the gap. CDR3 size: 12 residues. DNA of the CDR3: TGCAGTGCTATCGGCGGCTCCTACGAGCAGTACTTC. Amino acids: CSAIGGSYEQYF.

This clonotype appeared a few times. V gene TRBV6-5 combines with J gene TRBJ2-3; 7 bases line up with TRBD2. The CDR3 is 14 residues long. Trimming took 6 bases from V and 6 from J; bases not matched to a gene: 9. CDR1 is MNHEY and CDR2 is SVGAGI in the germline V gene. The CDR3 DNA is TGTGCCAGCAGAATTAGCGGGCCGCCGGATACGCAGTATTTT. Its translation: CASRISGPPDTQYF.

This clonotype showed up just a few times. The genes are TRBV7-6 and TRBJ2-7, with 9 positions matching TRBD2. The CDR3 length is 13 residues. Germline CDR1 SGHVS, CDR2 FNYEAQ. The ends lost 6 bases at V and 3 bases at J; junction bases unmatched: 3. Here the CDR3 reads CASRRAGGYEQYF. In DNA form, the CDR3 reads TGTGCCAGCAGGAGAGCGGGAGGCTACGAGCAGTACTTC.

The V and J genes are TRBV28 and TRBJ2-1, with 8 bases lining up with TRBD2. Germline assignment: CDR1 MDHEN and CDR2 SYDVKM. The CDR3 is made up of 13 amino acids. Trimming took 5 bases from V and 9 from J; bases not matched to a gene: 6. The CDR3 DNA is TGTGCCAGCAGTGGACTAGCTAAAAGTGAGCAGTTCTTC. Translating gives CASSGLAKSEQFF. Filled out from reference TRBV28 and TRBJ2-1, the complete variable domain reads DVKVTQSSRYLVKRTGEKVFLECVQDMDHENMFWYRQDPGLGLRLIYFSYDVKMKEKGDIPEGYSVSREKKERFSLILESASTNQTSMYLCASSGLAKSEQFFGPGTRLTVL.

The gene calls are TRBV10-3 and TRBJ2-5; D may correspond to TRBD1 or TRBD2 (5 bases each). Deletions cut 2 bases from V and 4 bases from J, with 17 bases between. This CDR3 has 16 amino acids. The V gene's germline CDR1 is ENHRY and CDR2 SYGVKD. The CDR3 coding sequence is TGTGCCATCAGTGAGCCGGGGCCAGAAGTCTCAGAGACCCAGTACTTC. Residues: CAISEPGPEVSETQYF.

The chain is built from TRBV6-2 or TRBV6-3 and TRBJ2-1; 10 bases agree with TRBD2. The CDR3 has 16 residues. The germline V gene has CDR1 MNHEY and CDR2 SVGEGT. V was pared by 2 bases and J by 7 bases, with 8 bases of the junction left unmatched. The CDR3 DNA reads as TGTGCCAGCAGTTACCCCAGCGGGAGGGCAAATAATGAGCAGTTCTTC. Amino acid sequence: CASSYPSGRANNEQFF.

The rearrangement uses TRBV5-1 and TRBJ2-1; D gene unclear. V was cut by 0 bases and J by 0 bases, with 13 bases left in between. Germline lookup yields CDR1 SGHRS and CDR2 YFSETQ. There are 17 residues in the CDR3. CDR3 residues: CASSLVGSLSSYNEQFF. The CDR3 bases are TGCGCCAGCAGCTTGGTAGGGTCGTTAAGCTCCTACAATGAGCAGTTCTTC.

The table lists this clonotype with many counts. This sequence joins TRBV20-1 and TRBJ2-1; 9 nucleotides line up with TRBD2. Germline V gives CDR1 DFQATT, CDR2 SNEGSKA (reference sequence). CDR3 size: 15 residues. After removal of 0 bases from V and 6 bases from J, the junction contained 6 bases not matched to a gene. This chain's CDR3 is CSARDSGSSPNEQFF. DNA for the CDR3: TGCAGTGCTAGAGATAGCGGGAGTTCCCCCAATGAGCAGTTCTTC.

This clonotype came up many times. This chain links TRBV7-2 with TRBJ2-1; 10 nucleotides align to TRBD1. J lost 11 bases, V lost 4 bases, and 14 bases had no gene match. CDR3 length equals 16 residues. Germline CDR1 SGHTA, CDR2 FQGNSA. DNA of the CDR3: TGTGCCAGCAGCTCGTGGACAGGGGGAGCGGGAGTTAAGCAGTTCTTC. Its translation is CASSSWTGGAGVKQFF.

This sequence joins TRBV20-1 and TRBJ2-1; 9 bases match TRBD2. This CDR3 region has 16 residues. Germline values: CDR1 DFQATT, CDR2 SNEGSKA (reference sequence). The V and J ends lost 0 bases and 3 bases, in that order; junction bases with no gene match: 6. The CDR3 DNA follows: TGCAGTGCTAGAGATCGCGGGACTAGCCTCTACAATGAGCAGTTCTTC. This translates into CSARDRGTSLYNEQFF.

The V call is TRBV5-1, the J call TRBJ2-7; D may be TRBD1 (5 bases). The CDR3 has 14 amino acids. Trimming cost V 2 bases and J 0 bases, with 9 bases left between them. Germline CDR1 is SGHRS and CDR2 is YFSETQ. The CDR3 nucleotides are TGCGCCAGCAGCTTATCGCAGGGCTCCTACGAGCAGTACTTC. It is translated as CASSLSQGSYEQYF.

V is TRBV7-9 and J is TRBJ2-5, with D tentatively TRBD2 (6 bases). CDR1 SEHNR and CDR2 FQNEAQ come from the germline V gene (reference sequence). The CDR3 totals 15 residues. Trimming pared 2 bases from V and 2 bases from J, leaving 12 bases between. The chain's CDR3 is CASSLWGVAQETQYF. The CDR3 bases are TGTGCCAGCAGCTTATGGGGGGTCGCACAAGAGACCCAGTACTTC.